Sequencing of this TCR beta chain was carried out in a study of vaccination and CD4 T cells after COVID-19. As to treatment: approximately 9-day PBMC culture with coronavirus spike peptide pools or control peptides (ViraFEST assay). Germline V gene lookup returns CDR1 MDHEN and CDR2 SYDVKM. Trimming pared 3 bases from V and 2 bases from J, leaving 8 bases between. The CDR3 covers 13 residues. With the Oncomine TCR Beta short-read assay, DNA from cultured CD4+ T cells was sequenced. TCRdb processed the PCR reads anew with MiXCR; each CDR3 protein has one entry. Of about 8,400 distinct CDR3 sequences listed, more than 55% were seen once; the top ten hold about a third. Regarding this clonotype: The antigen is undetermined.

The receptor was isolated from a human donor who had recovered from COVID-19. V is TRBV28 and J is TRBJ2-7; the D gene is possibly TRBD1 (5 bases). Sequencing was performed on CD4+ T cells from blood, cultured in vitro. The CDR3 DNA sequence: TGTGCCAGCAGTTTTGGGGCAGCCTACGAGCAGTACTTC. Translation: CASSFGAAYEQYF. The whole variable domain, filled in from reference TRBV28 and TRBJ2-7, reads DVKVTQSSRYLVKRTGEKVFLECVQDMDHENMFWYRQDPGLGLRLIYFSYDVKMKEKGDIPEGYSVSREKKERFSLILESASTNQTSMYLCASSFGAAYEQYFGPGTRLTVT.